This T cell receptor beta chain is from a study of cytomegalovirus exposure and HLA in healthy donors. Use of 60 Vbeta and 13 Jbeta primers characterized the PCR. The repertoire was sequenced with immunoSEQ multiplex PCR; TCRdb's copy has only in-frame clones and lacks some. In the table there are roughly 170,000 clones, 75% to 90% of which are singletons. In regard to this clone: Its antigen remains unidentified.

V shed 1 base, J shed 1 base, and the junction held 2 bases outside the gene matches. Germline V lookup: CDR1 SGHNT, CDR2 YENEEA. This CDR3 spans 15 amino acids. Findings of the study overall: Among CMV-associated TCR beta chains, most appeared HLA-restricted in a later analysis. When a later analysis compared HLA-associated TCR beta chains with equally common others, the HLA-associated chains turned out to be more clonally expanded and to have lower generation probabilities. A later analysis appeared to link common viral pathogens to several of the most significant clusters.

The chain couples TRBV11-3 to TRBJ2-7, with 9 bases identical to TRBD1. The sequenced sample was PBMCs. The receptor was isolated from a man aged 30-40 years in good health and CMV-seropositive. CDR3 in amino acids: CASSLVGTGSYEQYF. The CDR3 DNA is TGTGCCAGCAGCTTAGTGGGGACAGGGTCCTACGAGCAGTACTTC.